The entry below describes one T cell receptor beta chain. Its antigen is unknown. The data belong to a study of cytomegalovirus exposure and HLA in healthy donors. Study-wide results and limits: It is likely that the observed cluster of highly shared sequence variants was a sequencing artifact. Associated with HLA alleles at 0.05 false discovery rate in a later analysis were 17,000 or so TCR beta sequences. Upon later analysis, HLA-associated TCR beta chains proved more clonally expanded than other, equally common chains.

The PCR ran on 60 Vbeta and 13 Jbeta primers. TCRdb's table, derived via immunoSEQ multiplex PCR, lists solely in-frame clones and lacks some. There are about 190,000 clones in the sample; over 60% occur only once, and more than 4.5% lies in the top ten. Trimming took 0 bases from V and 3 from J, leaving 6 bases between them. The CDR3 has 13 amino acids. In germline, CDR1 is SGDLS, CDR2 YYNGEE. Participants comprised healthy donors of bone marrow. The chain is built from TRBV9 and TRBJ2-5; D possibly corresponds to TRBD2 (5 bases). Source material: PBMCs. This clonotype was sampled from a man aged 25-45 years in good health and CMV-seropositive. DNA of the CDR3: TGTGCCAGCAGCGTAGCGGGGAAAGAGACCCAGTACTTC. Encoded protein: CASSVAGKETQYF.